This T cell receptor beta chain was captured in a study of blood T cell repertoires in COVID-19. In the study overall: COVID-19 samples collected from the United States, Italy and Spain covered acute and convalescent phases.

In the source study's methods: Reference gene primers were amplified, and this amplification served to estimate nucleated cell counts. Sequenced by immunoSEQ multiplex PCR; TCRdb stores in-frame clones only, minus some. V and J calls and clone size are given by that table; D and trimming were obtained from the DNA. The data contain 63,000 or so clones, about 86% of them singletons. V was trimmed by 5 bases and J by 8 bases, leaving 28 bases between them. From germline, CDR1 is SGHTA and CDR2 FQGTGA. The CDR3 loop spans 18 amino acids. The V call is TRBV7-3, the J call TRBJ2-1, with D maybe TRBD1 (6 bases). This TCR derives from a man between 65 and 79 years old with active COVID-19. The sequencing input was peripheral blood. The CDR3 loop reads CASSGRVGGGRGFDEQFF. The DNA of the CDR3 is TGTGCCAGCAGCGGTCGGGTTGGGGGCGGCAGGGGCTTTGATGAGCAGTTCTTC. The whole variable domain, remainder taken from reference TRBV7-3 and TRBJ2-1, is GAGVSQTPSNKVTEKGKYVELRCDPISGHTALYWYRQSLGQGPEFLIYFQGTGAADDSGLPNDRFFAVRPEGSVSTLKIQRTERGDSAVYLCASSGRVGGGRGFDEQFFGPGTRLTVL.